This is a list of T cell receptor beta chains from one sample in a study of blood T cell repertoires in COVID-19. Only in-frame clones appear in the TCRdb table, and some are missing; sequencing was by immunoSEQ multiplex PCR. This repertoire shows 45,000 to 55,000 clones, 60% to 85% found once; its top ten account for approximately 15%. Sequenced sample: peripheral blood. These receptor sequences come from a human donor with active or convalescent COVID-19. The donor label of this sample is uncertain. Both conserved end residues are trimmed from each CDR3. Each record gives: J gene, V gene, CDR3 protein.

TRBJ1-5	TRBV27	ASSSFRDSYSNQPQH
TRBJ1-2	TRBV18	ASSDTGAEGDEGYT
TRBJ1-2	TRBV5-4	ASSSRGASYGYT
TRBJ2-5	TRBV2	ASSVRDYKETQY
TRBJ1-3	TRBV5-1	ASSLSGAGGNTIY
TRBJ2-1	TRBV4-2	ASRDTGGLNEQF
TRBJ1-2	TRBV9	ASRGQGAGYT
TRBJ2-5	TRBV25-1	ASSEWSGGSQETQY
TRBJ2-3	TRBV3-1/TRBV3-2	ASNRGGTDTQY
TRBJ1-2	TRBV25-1	ASMTRRGGYT
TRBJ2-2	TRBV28	ASSSMNTGELF
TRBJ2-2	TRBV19	ATIAGGDTGELF
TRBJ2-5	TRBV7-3	ASSRTGTSGETQY
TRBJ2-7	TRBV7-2	ASSLERGRYEQY
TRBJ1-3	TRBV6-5	AGLALGQSGNTIY
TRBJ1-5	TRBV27	ASSFDRTQPQH
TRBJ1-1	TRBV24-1	ATRDPGGANTEAF
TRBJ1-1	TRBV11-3	ASSLDGQTPD
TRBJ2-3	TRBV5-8	ASSLGGLAHTQY
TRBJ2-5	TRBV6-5	ASSLGQVAETQY
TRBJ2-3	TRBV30	AWSPALTGTDTQY
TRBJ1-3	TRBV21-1	ASSKEVAVSSGNTIY